The 29 T cell receptor beta chains below come from one sample, sequenced in a study of blood T cell repertoires in COVID-19. The data were produced by immunoSEQ multiplex PCR, yet TCRdb's version contains in-frame clones alone and is incomplete. This table holds fewer than 150,000 clones, about nine tenths found once. The material sequenced was peripheral blood. These receptors were obtained from a human donor in a cohort sampled during active COVID-19.

The V call is TRBV11-3, the J call TRBJ2-3; the D is unclear. The germline gives CDR1 SGHNT, CDR2 YENEEA. The CDR3 extends over 14 amino acids. Trimming removed 8 bases from V and 0 bases from J, with 12 bases in between. The CDR3 loop reads CASSLGQSTDTQYF. The DNA of the CDR3 is TGTGCCAGCTCGTTGGGCCAGAGCACAGATACGCAGTATTTT. The full variable domain, in which reference TRBV11-3 and TRBJ2-3 provide the parts outside the CDR3, is EAGVVQSPRYKIIEKKQPVAFWCNPISGHNTLYWYLQNLGQGPELLIRYENEEAVDDSQLPKDRFSAERLKGVDSTLKIQPAELGDSAVYLCASSLGQSTDTQYFGPGTRLTVL.

This clone has only one observation. This sequence joins TRBV20-1 and TRBJ2-7; 11 bases map to TRBD2. The germline gives CDR1 DFQATT, CDR2 SNEGSKA (reference sequence). The CDR3 runs 15 residues. The junction had 7 bases not matched to a gene; V was cut back by 3 bases and J by 3 bases. For the CDR3, the DNA is TGCAGTGCTAGTCCCCTAGCGGGGGGCGACTACGAGCAGTACTTC. It codes for CSASPLAGGDYEQYF.

The V and J genes are TRBV28 and TRBJ2-2, with D possibly matching TRBD1 (5 bases). This CDR3 has 16 residues. Germline values: CDR1 MDHEN, CDR2 SYDVKM. V lost 3 bases, J lost 1 base, and 12 bases lay in between. The CDR3 sequence: CASSLWAGKNTGELFF. The CDR3 DNA reads as TGTGCCAGCAGTTTGTGGGCAGGGAAGAACACCGGGGAGCTGTTTTTT.

CDR3 loop: CASSIDGSGSRYEQYF. The CDR3 region has the DNA TGTGCCAGTAGTATAGACGGTAGCGGGAGTCGGTACGAGCAGTACTTC. This chain links TRBV19 with TRBJ2-7; 9 nucleotides agree with TRBD2. Looked up from germline, CDR1 is LNHDA and CDR2 is SQIVND (reference sequence). The ends lost 0 bases at V and 4 bases at J; junction bases unmatched: 7. The CDR3 loop spans 16 amino acids.

The chain recombines TRBV24-1 with TRBJ2-5, with TRBD1 matching 11 bases. J was trimmed by 4 bases and V by 2 bases; bases with no gene match: 2. CDR1 KGHDR and CDR2 SFDVKD come from the germline V gene. The CDR3 is 15 amino acids. In DNA form, the CDR3 reads TGTGCCACCAGTGATTCAGGGACAGGGGGAGAGACCCAGTACTTC. Translation gives CATSDSGTGGETQYF.

This chain uses TRBV5-6 with TRBJ2-7; D is uncertain. The CDR3 has 14 residues. V was trimmed by 1 base and J by 3 bases, leaving 11 bases between them. Looked up from germline, CDR1 is SGHDT and CDR2 is YYEEEE. The CDR3: CASSLQSVVYEQYF. The DNA of the CDR3 is TGTGCCAGCAGCTTGCAGAGCGTCGTCTACGAGCAGTACTTC.

The rearrangement joins TRBV2 to TRBJ1-1; D may be TRBD1 (6 bases). CDR3 length: 14 residues. The V end was cut by 6 bases, the J end by 7 bases, with 18 bases between. Germline V lookup: CDR1 SNHLY, CDR2 FYNNEI. CDR3 region: CASRALGARIEAFF. The CDR3 DNA follows: TGTGCCAGCAGGGCGCTGGGGGCGCGTATTGAAGCTTTCTTT.

This chain joins TRBV28 and TRBJ1-5, with TRBD1 identical over 8 bases. CDR1 and CDR2 from the germline V gene are MDHEN and SYDVKM. Trimming cost V 9 bases and J 5 bases; bases outside gene matches: 12. CDR3 length: 15 amino acids. The CDR3 sequence: CASNPRGHLDQPQHF. CDR3 nucleotide sequence: TGTGCCAGTAACCCCAGGGGGCACCTGGATCAGCCCCAGCATTTT.

The V and J genes are TRBV6-4 and TRBJ2-3, with 14 bases fitting TRBD2. Germline trimming cut 4 bases from V and 7 bases from J; bases unmatched to any gene: 4. The CDR3 totals 15 residues. The germline gives CDR1 MRHNA, CDR2 SNTAGT. Written as DNA, the CDR3 is TGTGCCAGCAGTGTGACTAGCGGGGGGGCGAATACGCAGTATTTT. It encodes CASSVTSGGANTQYF.

This chain connects TRBV24-1 to TRBJ1-1; weak D call: TRBD1 (5 bases). This CDR3 has 13 amino acids. Trimming took 7 bases from V and 2 from J, leaving 10 bases between them. The V gene's germline CDR1 is KGHDR and CDR2 SFDVKD. DNA for the CDR3: TGTGCCACCAGAGCCGACAGTAACACTGAAGCTTTCTTT. Its translation: CATRADSNTEAFF.

The chain employs TRBV4-2 and TRBJ1-5; D is ambiguous. The CDR3 has 17 residues. CDR1 is LGHNA and CDR2 is YNFKEQ in the germline V gene. Trimming took 4 bases from V and 1 from J, leaving 17 bases between them. DNA of the CDR3: TGTGCCAGCAGCCCCCGGGTCCGATACCAAAGCAATCAGCCCCAGCATTTT. Translating it yields CASSPRVRYQSNQPQHF.

V and J are TRBV18 and TRBJ2-3, with 8 bases identical to TRBD2. With V trimmed by 4 bases and J by 5 bases, 8 bases remained unmatched. The CDR3 is 15 residues long. The germline V gene encodes CDR1 KGHSH and CDR2 LQKENI. In DNA form, the CDR3 reads TGTGCCAGCTCACTGGGGGCGGGGGGCCAAGATACGCAGTATTTT. This translates into CASSLGAGGQDTQYF.

The chain is built from TRBV19 and TRBJ2-2; 11 bases line up with TRBD1. The CDR3 length is 15 residues. With V trimmed by 5 bases and J by 6 bases, 5 bases remained unmatched. Per germline, CDR1 LNHDA and CDR2 SQIVND (reference sequence). CDR3 in DNA: TGTGCCAGTAGTGGACAGGGGGCGACCGCCGGGGAGCTGTTTTTT. This codes for CASSGQGATAGELFF.

The chain couples TRBV28 to TRBJ2-7, with D possibly TRBD1 on 6 matching bases. Trimming left V 5 bases short and J 0 bases short, with 17 bases between. Germline V gene data show CDR1 as MDHEN and CDR2 as SYDVKM. CDR3 length equals 16 residues. The CDR3 loop is CASSRRKTGISYEQYF. CDR3 nucleotide sequence: TGTGCCAGCAGTCGAAGAAAGACAGGTATCTCCTACGAGCAGTACTTC.

J is TRBJ1-2 and V is TRBV19; perhaps TRBD1 as D (6 bases). The V gene lost 3 bases and the J gene lost 4 bases, with 24 bases spanning the gap. The CDR3 covers 18 residues. Germline-derived CDR1 and CDR2 are LNHDA and SQIVND (reference sequence). In nucleotides, the CDR3 is TGTGCCAGTAGTATCGCTTTCACAGGGCCAGTTGATCTCTATGGCTACACCTTC. This encodes CASSIAFTGPVDLYGYTF. The variable domain in full, completed from reference TRBV19 and TRBJ1-2, reads DGGITQSPKYLFRKEGQNVTLSCEQNLNHDAMYWYRQDPGQGLRLIYYSQIVNDFQKGDIAEGYSVSREKKESFPLTVTSAQKNPTAFYLCASSIAFTGPVDLYGYTFGSGTRLTVV.

The rearrangement links TRBV18 to TRBJ1-1, with D tentatively TRBD1 (5 bases). The germline V gene encodes CDR1 KGHSH and CDR2 LQKENI. The CDR3 is 14 amino acids. Trimming took 2 bases from V and 4 from J, leaving 11 bases between them. The CDR3 nucleotides are TGTGCCAGCTCACCAGGAGCCGGGGGCACTGAAGCTTTCTTT. Amino acids: CASSPGAGGTEAFF.

This chain joins TRBV5-6 and TRBJ1-1; a possible D gene is TRBD1 (6 bases). Trimming took 4 bases from V and 6 from J, leaving 13 bases between them. The CDR3 loop spans 13 amino acids. Germline-derived CDR1 and CDR2 are SGHDT and YYEEEE. For the CDR3, the DNA is TGTGCCAGCAGCAGGACAGCTGGGGCTGAAGCTTTCTTT. Amino acids: CASSRTAGAEAFF.

The J gene is TRBJ1-1, the V gene TRBV28; 7 bases align to TRBD1. Germline values: CDR1 MDHEN, CDR2 SYDVKM. The CDR3 extends over 15 amino acids. J was trimmed by 2 bases and V by 6 bases; bases with no gene match: 9. The CDR3 protein is CASRDSGTVNTEAFF. CDR3 bases: TGTGCCAGCAGGGACTCCGGGACAGTTAACACTGAAGCTTTCTTT. Filled out from reference TRBV28 and TRBJ1-1, the complete variable domain reads DVKVTQSSRYLVKRTGEKVFLECVQDMDHENMFWYRQDPGLGLRLIYFSYDVKMKEKGDIPEGYSVSREKKERFSLILESASTNQTSMYLCASRDSGTVNTEAFFGQGTRLTVV.

The chain uses TRBV28 and TRBJ1-2, with TRBD1 matching over 7 bases. V was pared by 2 bases and J by 4 bases, with 4 bases of the junction left unmatched. Germline V lookup: CDR1 MDHEN, CDR2 SYDVKM. This CDR3 spans 14 amino acids. As DNA, the CDR3 is TGTGCCAGCAGTTTAAGTGCAGGGGGCTATGGCTACACCTTC. Translation: CASSLSAGGYGYTF.

The chain joins TRBV11-2 to TRBJ1-2, with 12 positions matching TRBD1. CDR3 size: 16 residues. Germline CDR1 is SGHAT and CDR2 is FQNNGV. The junction had 7 bases not matched to a gene; V was cut back by 3 bases and J by 5 bases. The CDR3 spells CASSLGQGARWYGYTF. CDR3 nucleotides: TGTGCCAGCAGCTTGGGACAGGGGGCGAGGTGGTATGGCTACACCTTC.

This rearrangement joins TRBV25-1 to TRBJ1-1; tentatively, D is TRBD1 (5 bases). There are 13 residues in the CDR3. Looked up from germline, CDR1 is MGHDK and CDR2 is SYGVNS. V was pared by 6 bases and J by 1 base, with 9 bases between. The CDR3 is CASRDSTNTEAFF. CDR3 nucleotides: TGTGCCAGCAGAGACAGTACGAACACTGAAGCTTTCTTT.

The chain recombines TRBV5-4 with TRBJ2-4; 8 positions agree with TRBD1. V trimming: 5 bases; J trimming: 2 bases; junction bases outside the gene matches: 6. The CDR3 covers 15 residues. Germline V gene sequence: CDR1 SGHNT, CDR2 YYREEE (reference sequence). The CDR3 region is CASSAGGWSKNIQYF. The CDR3 DNA is TGTGCCAGCAGTGCAGGGGGCTGGTCCAAAAACATTCAGTACTTC.

This clone showed up just a few times. The chain is built from TRBV7-2 and TRBJ1-1, with TRBD1 matching 8 bases. This CDR3 has 14 residues. V was clipped by 5 bases and J by 6 bases; unmatched bases: 8. The germline V gene has CDR1 SGHTA and CDR2 FQGNSA. CDR3: CASSRGQALAEAFF. CDR3 nucleotides: TGTGCCAGCAGCAGGGGACAGGCCCTCGCTGAAGCTTTCTTT.

The chain is built from TRBV2 and TRBJ1-1; D is unresolved. The CDR3 is 13 residues long. CDR1 is SNHLY and CDR2 is FYNNEI in the germline V gene. The V end lost 1 base, the J end lost 1 base, and 4 bases lay between the germline ends. CDR3 protein: CASSEDRNTEAFF. CDR3 nucleotides: TGTGCCAGCAGTGAAGATAGGAACACTGAAGCTTTCTTT.

This sequence joins TRBV19 and TRBJ2-1; the match to TRBD2 covers 7 bases. Germline V gene data show CDR1 as LNHDA and CDR2 as SQIVND (reference sequence). V was pared by 3 bases and J by 3 bases, with 8 bases of the junction left unmatched. This CDR3 contains 16 residues. CDR3 bases: TGTGCCAGTAGTATTGGTGGGACGGGAGGCTACAATGAGCAGTTCTTC. This sequence encodes CASSIGGTGGYNEQFF.

This clone was seen just once. V usage is TRBV6-2 or TRBV6-3 and J usage is TRBJ2-1; 13 bases line up with TRBD2. CDR1 MNHEY and CDR2 SVGEGT come from the germline V gene. CDR3 length: 16 residues. The J segment lost 6 bases and the V segment lost 5 bases, leaving 7 bases of the junction unmatched. CDR3 DNA: TGTGCCAGCAGTAAAACCGGGACTAGCGGGACCAATGAGCAGTTCTTC. Translated: CASSKTGTSGTNEQFF.

The gene calls are TRBV5-8 and TRBJ2-1; 10 nucleotides line up with TRBD2. V gave up 1 base and J gave up 2 bases; unmatched junction bases: 0. In germline, CDR1 is SGHTS, CDR2 YDEGEE. The CDR3 totals 15 residues. CDR3: CASSLTSGTYNEQFF. The CDR3, as DNA: TGTGCCAGCAGCTTGACTAGCGGGACCTACAATGAGCAGTTCTTC.

This clone was seen a handful of times. The chain is built from TRBV6-5 and TRBJ1-3; weak D call: TRBD1 (5 bases). From germline, CDR1 is MNHEY and CDR2 SVGAGI. This CDR3 has 13 residues. Trimming took off 2 bases at V and 3 bases at J, with 5 bases between the two ends. This CDR3 is CASSYRGGNTIYF. The CDR3 DNA reads TGTGCCAGCAGTTACAGGGGTGGAAACACCATATATTTT.

This rearrangement joins TRBV7-6 to TRBJ1-5, with TRBD1 as a possible D gene (5 bases). From germline, CDR1 is SGHVS and CDR2 FNYEAQ. This CDR3 contains 15 residues. V was cut by 5 bases and J by 3 bases, with 14 bases left in between. Here the CDR3 reads CASSLGAGTNQPQHF. The CDR3 nucleotides are TGTGCCAGCAGCCTTGGGGCGGGAACCAATCAGCCCCAGCATTTT.